The 10 T cell receptor beta chains given below trace back to one sample, sequenced in a study of regulatory T cells in long-lasting Graves disease. HTBI primers from iRepertoire and Arm-PCR of CDR3 regions yielded the TCR beta libraries. From the multiplex PCR reads, TCRdb called clonotypes with MiXCR, one entry per CDR3 protein. Among hundreds of thousands of distinct CDR3 sequences, about 12% were seen once, and the ten largest hold 8.9%. Time point specified: newly diagnosed GD, antithyroid drugs for less than 3 months. PBMC RNA served as the TCR library source. The same specimen was also included in a second study, on T cells in Graves' hyperthyroidism and ophthalmopathy.

The sequencing here drew on peripheral blood mononuclear cells (PBMCs), taken at new diagnosis, from a patient treated with antithyroid drugs. These receptors all stem from a woman younger than 45 with Graves disease.

Comments on this clonotype: This may come from a read error, since a much larger clone is one base off. J is TRBJ1-1 and V is TRBV15; the D is unclear. Germline V CDR1 and CDR2: LNHNV, YYDKDF (reference sequence). This CDR3 is 13 amino acids long. Trimming shortened V by 6 bases and J by 6 bases, and 14 bases separated the two germline ends. The CDR3 nucleotides read TGTGCCACCAGGGAAGGGCGTCGGTCTGAAGCTTTCTTT. This encodes CATREGRRSEAFF. The full variable domain, in which reference TRBV15 and TRBJ1-1 provide the parts outside the CDR3, is DAMVIQNPRYQVTQFGKPVTLSCSQTLNHNVMYWYQQKSSQAPKLLFHYYDKDFNNEADTPDNFQSRRPNTSFCFLDIRSPGLGDTAMYLCATREGRRSEAFFGQGTRLTVV.

This clonotype was recorded at least ten times. This sequence joins TRBV28 and TRBJ2-5, with TRBD1 identical over 7 bases. Trimming removed 6 bases from V and 2 bases from J; junction bases left unmatched: 9. The CDR3 runs to 15 residues. Germline CDR1 MDHEN, CDR2 SYDVKM. For the CDR3, the DNA is TGTGCCAGCAGGGATCTCGACAGGGCACAAGAGACCCAGTACTTC. Encoded protein: CASRDLDRAQETQYF.

This clonotype showed up many times. The V gene is TRBV11-2, the J gene TRBJ2-1; D remains unclear. Germline CDR1 and CDR2: SGHAT and FQNNGV. This CDR3 region has 11 residues. Between the trimmed V and J ends, which lost 7 bases and 8 bases, there was a span of 9 bases. The CDR3 sequence is CASKIGDEQFF. The CDR3 nucleotides read TGTGCCAGCAAGATTGGGGATGAGCAGTTCTTC.

This clonotype has a count of ten or more. The chain has TRBV7-2 and TRBJ1-5, with D possibly being TRBD1 (6 bases). Germline V gives CDR1 SGHTA, CDR2 FQGNSA. The length of the CDR3 is 12 residues. V lost 5 bases and J 12 bases, leaving 14 bases between the germline ends. This chain's CDR3 is CASSHPGALQHF. CDR3 coding DNA: TGTGCCAGCAGCCATCCGGGGGCTCTCCAGCATTTT.

V and J are TRBV19 and TRBJ1-1; TRBD1 might be the D (5 bases). Germline CDR1 LNHDA, CDR2 SQIVND (reference sequence). Trimming pared 7 bases from V and 0 bases from J, leaving 9 bases between. The CDR3 contains 13 residues. Here the CDR3 DNA reads TGTGCCAGTATCCAGGGAGTGAACACTGAAGCTTTCTTT. Protein sequence: CASIQGVNTEAFF.

This clonotype occurred a few times. The chain carries TRBV7-3 and TRBJ2-4; D may match TRBD1 or TRBD2 (5 bases each). V lost 5 bases and J 4 bases, leaving 12 bases between the germline ends. The CDR3 is 14 residues long. CDR1 SGHTA and CDR2 FQGTGA come from the germline V gene. CDR3 loop: CASSTGTKKNIQYF. For the CDR3, the DNA is TGTGCCAGCAGCACCGGGACGAAAAAAAACATTCAGTACTTC.

This clonotype has just one count. The chain uses TRBV27 and TRBJ2-7; 11 positions match TRBD2. The CDR3 has 15 residues. Germline-derived CDR1 and CDR2 are MNHEY and SMNVEV (reference sequence). J lost 4 bases, V lost 5 bases, and 7 bases had no gene match. The CDR3 here is CASSNPGLAVYEQYF. The CDR3, as DNA: TGTGCCAGCAGTAACCCGGGACTAGCGGTTTACGAGCAGTACTTC.

This clonotype showed up just once. The gene calls are TRBV20-1 and TRBJ2-5; TRBD2 matches 12 bases. V lost 6 bases and J lost 3; bases outside the gene matches: 8. The CDR3 extends over 15 amino acids. The germline V gene encodes CDR1 DFQATT and CDR2 SNEGSKA (reference sequence). The CDR3 sequence is CSAKPTSGRKETQYF. The CDR3 nucleotides are TGCAGTGCCAAACCGACTAGCGGGAGAAAAGAGACCCAGTACTTC.

This clonotype was seen repeatedly, ten times or more. The chain couples TRBV6-2 or TRBV6-3 to TRBJ1-5; 7 bases line up with TRBD1. The CDR3 spans 15 residues. The J segment lost 3 bases and the V segment lost 2 bases, leaving 4 bases of the junction unmatched. The germline CDR1 and CDR2 sequences are MNHEY and SVGEGT. The CDR3 sequence: CASSYPGTDNQPQHF. Here the CDR3 DNA reads TGTGCCAGCAGTTACCCGGGGACAGACAATCAGCCCCAGCATTTT.

This clonotype came up many times. The chain is built from TRBV20-1 and TRBJ2-7, with no clear D. The length of the CDR3 is 13 residues. Deletions cut 3 bases from V and 2 bases from J, with 11 bases between. The V gene's germline CDR1 is DFQATT and CDR2 SNEGSKA (reference sequence). The CDR3 reads CSASSPPAYEQYF. CDR3 nucleotides: TGCAGTGCTAGTAGTCCTCCTGCCTACGAGCAGTACTTC.